This T cell receptor (beta chain) appears in the sequencing data of a study of post-analysis software for immune sequencing data (dated by TCRdb to between 2015 and 2016). For the study in its entirety: Relapsing-remitting, secondary progressive and progressive-relapsing multiple sclerosis were recorded as disease courses, and subtype annotation was lacking for some patients. The patient repertoires were set against about 12 previously published healthy control repertoires from donors whose ages ranged from about 6 to 27 years. A subset of samples was prepared in parallel using single-end sample barcoding, then pooled and co-amplified after Illumina adapter ligation.

Counted from cysteine to phenylalanine, this CDR3 has 16 amino acids. Only the CDR3 region is kept as DNA, spanning 48 bases read in frame from base 1. CDR1 SGHTA and CDR2 FQGNSA are derived from the germline V gene. Unmatched junction bases come to 20, with V trimmed by 10 bases and J by 8 bases. On the study overall, not on this receptor specifically: Significantly lower normalized Chao1 diversity was found in multiple sclerosis patients than in controls, suggesting substantial peripheral T-cell clonal expansion. Patients showed significantly higher frequencies than controls for a handful of TRBV segments, among them TRBV5-6, TRBV5-1 and TRBV20-1. Direct clustering with F measure showed strong co-clustering of samples prepared in the same batch, prompting a batch-effect correction. The control group was slightly older than the multiple sclerosis patient group.

TCR beta repertoires were profiled from peripheral blood of over 10 young patients with multiple sclerosis to demonstrate the VDJtools post-analysis software. Multiple sclerosis patients were children and adolescents aged about 6 to 16 years. In regard to this clonotype: No cognate antigen has been identified for it. Within one base of it there is no much larger clone, and no base qualities were kept.

The library was produced with PCR. The data were produced on an Illumina HiSeq 2500. Unique molecular identifiers were incorporated into TCR beta cDNA libraries to reduce PCR and sequencing biases. Approximately 500,000 cDNA molecules were obtained per 1 to 10 million input T cells, so each molecule approximated one T cell. The patient libraries were prepared and sequenced using the same protocol as the earlier healthy control dataset. Samples belonging to the same batch were prepared together, multiplexed and sequenced on a shared HiSeq lane. In the paper's pipeline: MIGEC was used to process the raw barcoded reads, and molecular identifier groups with only a single read were discarded before consensus assembly and CDR3 extraction. VDJtools was used for post-analysis of the clonotype tables, with diversity normalized by down-sampling every dataset to the smallest sample size. To correct batch-related cross-sample contamination, repertoire overlap clustering matched CDR3 amino acid sequences but not nucleotide sequences. Through fastp at Q25 and MiXCR, TCRdb rebuilt clones from the public reads, retaining in-frame beta chains. Rows are unified per CDR3 protein, each entry keeping the most common DNA and genes. V and J calls and clone size were set by TCRdb, not the authors. Within this sample are about 770,000 distinct CDR3 sequences, with around 46% of them counted one time only. The ten largest clones add up to just under 5% of the sample.

This sequence originates from a girl aged 5-17 years with multiple sclerosis. The source material was blood. The chain is assembled from TRBV7-2 and TRBJ1-2, with TRBD1 identical over 9 junction bases. The nucleotide sequence is TGTGCCACCACGCCTATAGGGAGGGGACAGGGACCGGGCTACACCTTC. It is translated as CATTPIGRGQGPGYTF.